This T cell receptor (beta chain) was observed in a study of blood T cell repertoires in COVID-19. Per germline, CDR1 SGHDT and CDR2 YYEEEE. The CDR3 is 13 amino acids. Trimming took 4 bases from V and 10 from J, leaving 15 bases between them. Original methodology: Reference gene primers were amplified, and this amplification served to estimate nucleated cell counts. TCRdb keeps only in-frame clones here, not all; method: immunoSEQ multiplex PCR. V and J calls and clone size follow that table, whereas D and trimming were derived from the DNA. The sample has 80,000 to 95,000 clones; about three quarters are singletons.

The sequence was collected from a woman older than 75 with active or convalescent COVID-19. Specimen: peripheral blood. The chain combines TRBV5-6 with TRBJ2-4; possibly TRBD2 for D (5 bases). The CDR3 nucleotides are TGTGCCAGCAGCGTTACGGGGAGTGGGATTCAGTACTTC. It encodes CASSVTGSGIQYF.